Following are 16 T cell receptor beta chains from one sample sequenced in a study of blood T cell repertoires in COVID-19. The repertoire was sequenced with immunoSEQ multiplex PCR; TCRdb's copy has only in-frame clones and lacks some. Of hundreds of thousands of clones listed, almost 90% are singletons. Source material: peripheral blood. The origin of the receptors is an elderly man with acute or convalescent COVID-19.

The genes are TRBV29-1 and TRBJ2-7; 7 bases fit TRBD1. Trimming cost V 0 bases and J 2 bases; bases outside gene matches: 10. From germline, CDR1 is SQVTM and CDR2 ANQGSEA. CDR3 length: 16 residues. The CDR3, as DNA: TGCAGCGTTGAAGATTTGGGACAGCGGCATACCTACGAGCAGTACTTC. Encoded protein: CSVEDLGQRHTYEQYF.

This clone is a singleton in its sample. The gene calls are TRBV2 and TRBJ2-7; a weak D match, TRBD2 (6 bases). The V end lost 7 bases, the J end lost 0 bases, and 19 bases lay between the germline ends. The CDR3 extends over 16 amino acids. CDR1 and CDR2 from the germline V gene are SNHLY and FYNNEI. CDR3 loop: CASKEGRGALSYEQYF. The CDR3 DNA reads TGTGCCAGCAAGGAAGGGCGGGGCGCCCTCTCCTACGAGCAGTACTTC.

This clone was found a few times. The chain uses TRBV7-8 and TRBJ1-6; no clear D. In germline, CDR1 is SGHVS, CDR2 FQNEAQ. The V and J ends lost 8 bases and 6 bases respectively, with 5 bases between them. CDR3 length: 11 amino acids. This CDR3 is CASDTNSPLHF. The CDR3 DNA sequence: TGTGCCAGCGACACTAATTCACCCCTCCACTTT.

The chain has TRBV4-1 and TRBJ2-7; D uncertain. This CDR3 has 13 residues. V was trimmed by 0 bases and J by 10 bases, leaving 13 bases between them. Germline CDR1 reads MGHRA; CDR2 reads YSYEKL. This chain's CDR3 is CASSQDLSSFQYF. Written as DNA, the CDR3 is TGCGCCAGCAGCCAAGATCTTTCGAGCTTCCAGTACTTC.

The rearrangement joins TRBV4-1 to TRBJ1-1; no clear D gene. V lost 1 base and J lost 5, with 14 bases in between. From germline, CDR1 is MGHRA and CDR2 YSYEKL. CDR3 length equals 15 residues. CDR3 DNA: TGCGCCAGCAGCCAAGGGGCGTCCCCTGAGACTGAAGCTTTCTTT. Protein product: CASSQGASPETEAFF.

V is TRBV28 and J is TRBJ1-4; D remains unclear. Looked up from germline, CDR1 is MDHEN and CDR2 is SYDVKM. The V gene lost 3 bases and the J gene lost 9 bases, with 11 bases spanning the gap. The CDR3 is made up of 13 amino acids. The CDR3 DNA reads TGTGCCAGCAGTTTGTACGCAGGAAAAAAACTGTTTTTT. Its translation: CASSLYAGKKLFF. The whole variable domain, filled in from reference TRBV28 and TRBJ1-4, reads DVKVTQSSRYLVKRTGEKVFLECVQDMDHENMFWYRQDPGLGLRLIYFSYDVKMKEKGDIPEGYSVSREKKERFSLILESASTNQTSMYLCASSLYAGKKLFFGSGTQLSVL.

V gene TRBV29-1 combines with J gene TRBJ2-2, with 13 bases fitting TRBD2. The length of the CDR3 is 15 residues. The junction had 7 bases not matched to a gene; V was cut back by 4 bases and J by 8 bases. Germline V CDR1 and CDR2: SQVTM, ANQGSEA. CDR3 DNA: TGCAGCGTTGCAAGACTAGCGGGGGGAACGGGGGAGCTGTTTTTT. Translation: CSVARLAGGTGELFF.

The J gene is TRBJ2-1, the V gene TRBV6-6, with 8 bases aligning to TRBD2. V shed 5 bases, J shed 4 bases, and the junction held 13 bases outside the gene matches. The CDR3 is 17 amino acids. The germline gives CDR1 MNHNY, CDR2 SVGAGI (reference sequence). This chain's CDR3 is CASSRLGGTRVYNEQFF. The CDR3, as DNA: TGTGCCAGCAGTCGCTTAGGTGGGACTAGGGTATACAATGAGCAGTTCTTC.

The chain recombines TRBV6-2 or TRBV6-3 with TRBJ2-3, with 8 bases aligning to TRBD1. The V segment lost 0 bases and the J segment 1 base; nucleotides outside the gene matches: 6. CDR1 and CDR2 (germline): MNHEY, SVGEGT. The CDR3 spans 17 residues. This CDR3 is CASSYSAPGQGTDTQYF. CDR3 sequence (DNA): TGTGCCAGCAGTTACTCCGCTCCGGGACAGGGCACAGATACGCAGTATTTT.

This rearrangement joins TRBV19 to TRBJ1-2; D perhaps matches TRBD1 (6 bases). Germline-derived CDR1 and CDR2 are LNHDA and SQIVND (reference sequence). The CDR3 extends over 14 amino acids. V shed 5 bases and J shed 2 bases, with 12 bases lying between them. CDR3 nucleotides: TGTGCCAGTAGTCCCAGGGGACTAAACTATGGCTACACCTTC. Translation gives CASSPRGLNYGYTF.

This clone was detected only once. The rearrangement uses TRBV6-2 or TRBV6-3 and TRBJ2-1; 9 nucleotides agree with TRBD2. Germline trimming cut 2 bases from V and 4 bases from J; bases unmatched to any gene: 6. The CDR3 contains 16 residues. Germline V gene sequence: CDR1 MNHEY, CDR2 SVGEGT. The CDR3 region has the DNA TGTGCCAGCAGTTACCTAAGCGGGGGGAGATACAATGAGCAGTTCTTC. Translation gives CASSYLSGGRYNEQFF.

The CDR3 is CASSLVQQGEAGNTIYF. CDR3 bases: TGTGCCAGCAGCTTGGTACAACAGGGAGAGGCTGGAAACACCATATATTTT. V is TRBV5-6 and J is TRBJ1-3; tentatively, D is TRBD1 (6 bases). The V end was cut by 0 bases, the J end by 2 bases, with 15 bases between. Germline values: CDR1 SGHDT, CDR2 YYEEEE. CDR3 length equals 17 residues.

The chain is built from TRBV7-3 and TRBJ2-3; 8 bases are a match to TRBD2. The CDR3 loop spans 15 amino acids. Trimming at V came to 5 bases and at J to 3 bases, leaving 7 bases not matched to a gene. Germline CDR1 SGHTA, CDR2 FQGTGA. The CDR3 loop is CASSTQRESTDTQYF. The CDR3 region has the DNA TGTGCCAGCAGCACCCAGCGGGAGTCAACAGATACGCAGTATTTT. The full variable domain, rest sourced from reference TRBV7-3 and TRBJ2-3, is GAGVSQTPSNKVTEKGKYVELRCDPISGHTALYWYRQSLGQGPEFLIYFQGTGAADDSGLPNDRFFAVRPEGSVSTLKIQRTERGDSAVYLCASSTQRESTDTQYFGPGTRLTVL.

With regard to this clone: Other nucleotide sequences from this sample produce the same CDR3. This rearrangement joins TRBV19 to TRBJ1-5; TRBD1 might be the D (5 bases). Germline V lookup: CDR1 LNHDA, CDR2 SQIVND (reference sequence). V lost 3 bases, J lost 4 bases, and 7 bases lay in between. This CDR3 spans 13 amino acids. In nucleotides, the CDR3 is TGTGCCAGTAGTATGGGGGGGAATCAGCCCCAGCATTTT. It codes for CASSMGGNQPQHF.

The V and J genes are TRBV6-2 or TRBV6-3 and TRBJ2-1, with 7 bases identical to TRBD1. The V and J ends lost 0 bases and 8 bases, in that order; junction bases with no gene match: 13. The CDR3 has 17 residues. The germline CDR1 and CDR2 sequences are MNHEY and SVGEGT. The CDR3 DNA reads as TGTGCCAGCAGTTACTCCCTCGGCAGGGGGTTGATCGATGAGCAGTTCTTC. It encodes CASSYSLGRGLIDEQFF.

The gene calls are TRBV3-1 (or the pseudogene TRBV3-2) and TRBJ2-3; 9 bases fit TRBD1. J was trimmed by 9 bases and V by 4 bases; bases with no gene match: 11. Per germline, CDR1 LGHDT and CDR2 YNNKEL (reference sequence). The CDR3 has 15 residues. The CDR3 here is CASSPHPNRGQTQYF. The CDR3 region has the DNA TGTGCCAGCAGCCCGCATCCTAACAGGGGGCAGACGCAGTATTTT.